The 14 T cell receptor beta chains below were found in one sample sequenced in a study of cytomegalovirus exposure and HLA in healthy donors. 60 Vbeta and 13 Jbeta primers were used in PCR. Libraries were prepared by immunoSEQ multiplex PCR; TCRdb keeps only in-frame clonotypes and omits some of them. The data contain about 160,000 clones, more than 60% of them singletons. Specimen: PBMCs. Every receptor here comes from a woman in her thirties in good health and CMV-seronegative.

The chain combines TRBV2 with TRBJ2-3; D is perhaps TRBD2 (5 bases). Looked up from germline, CDR1 is SNHLY and CDR2 is FYNNEI. With 4 bases removed from V and 6 bases from J, the gap between germline ends came to 11 bases. The CDR3 is 13 amino acids. The CDR3 sequence is CASSAASRDTQYF. CDR3 nucleotide sequence: TGTGCCAGCAGTGCCGCTAGCAGGGATACGCAGTATTTT.

This clone was seen only a few times. This chain links TRBV9 with TRBJ2-3, with D unresolved. The ends were cut back, 3 bases at V and 2 bases at J, with 7 bases in the middle. The CDR3 is made up of 13 amino acids. Looked up from germline, CDR1 is SGDLS and CDR2 is YYNGEE. The CDR3 loop reads CASSDTFTDTQYF. The CDR3 bases are TGTGCCAGCAGCGATACATTCACAGATACGCAGTATTTT.

The table lists this clone with a count of one. The chain is built from TRBV2 and TRBJ1-5; no reliable D call. The CDR3 is made up of 18 amino acids. Germline CDR1 is SNHLY and CDR2 is FYNNEI. V dropped 0 bases and J dropped 3 bases, with 18 bases sitting between them. The CDR3 DNA reads as TGTGCCAGCAGTGAAGCTTTTGGCTGGTCGAAGTCCAATCAGCCCCAGCATTTT. Translated: CASSEAFGWSKSNQPQHF. The entire variable domain, with the rest obtained from reference TRBV2 and TRBJ1-5, is as follows: EPEVTQTPSHQVTQMGQEVILRCVPISNHLYFYWYRQILGQKVEFLVSFYNNEISEKSEIFDDQFSVERPDGSNFTLKIRSTKLEDSAMYFCASSEAFGWSKSNQPQHFGDGTRLSIL.

The chain carries TRBV9 and TRBJ2-7; 9 nucleotides agree with TRBD2. V was clipped by 0 bases and J by 7 bases; unmatched bases: 11. The CDR3 covers 16 residues. Per germline, CDR1 SGDLS and CDR2 YYNGEE. The CDR3 reads CASSVVAGGGAGEQYF. In DNA form, the CDR3 reads TGTGCCAGCAGCGTAGTCGCGGGCGGGGGGGCGGGGGAGCAGTACTTC.

This rearrangement joins TRBV18 to TRBJ1-5, with D uncertain. The CDR3 covers 13 residues. Germline V gene lookup returns CDR1 KGHSH and CDR2 LQKENI. Trimming left V 0 bases short and J 5 bases short, with 5 bases between. The CDR3 DNA reads TGTGCCAGCTCACCACCCGGGGATCAGCCCCAGCATTTT. Translating gives CASSPPGDQPQHF.

The CDR3, as DNA: TGTGCCAGCTCACCGGCACCCACGGATACGCAGTATTTT. This sequence encodes CASSPAPTDTQYF. The chain joins TRBV18 to TRBJ2-3; D remains ambiguous. Per germline, CDR1 KGHSH and CDR2 LQKENI. This CDR3 has 13 amino acids. Between the trimmed V and J ends, which lost 3 bases and 6 bases, there was a span of 10 bases.

The chain has TRBV2 and TRBJ2-5, with 10 bases fitting TRBD2. The end of the DNA is better explained by TRBJ2-7, so the J call may be wrong. The CDR3 is 15 amino acids. Germline CDR1 and CDR2: SNHLY and FYNNEI. CDR3 region: CASSGERGGPYEQYF. CDR3 DNA: TGTGCCAGCAGTGGGGAGCGGGGGGGCCCATACGAGCAGTACTTC.

The chain is built from TRBV5-4 and TRBJ2-2; no clear D gene. The CDR3 length is 15 residues. CDR1 is SGHNT, CDR2 YYREEE, per germline (reference sequence). The V and J ends lost 2 bases and 0 bases respectively, with 8 bases between them. CDR3 DNA sequence: TGTGCCAGCAGCTTCGAGACATCGAACACCGGGGAGCTGTTTTTT. Translation gives CASSFETSNTGELFF.

The chain employs TRBV10-3 and TRBJ2-1; 7 bases agree with TRBD1. Trimming removed 6 bases from V and 7 bases from J; junction bases left unmatched: 15. The CDR3 totals 16 residues. CDR1 ENHRY and CDR2 SYGVKD come from the germline V gene. The CDR3 region has the DNA TGTGCCATCAGCTCAATGACAGGGCACCCTTTAAATGAGCAGTTCTTC. It is translated as CAISSMTGHPLNEQFF.

The chain carries TRBV7-9 and TRBJ2-1; maybe TRBD2 (5 bases). CDR1 and CDR2 from the germline V gene are SEHNR and FQNEAQ (reference sequence). The V gene lost 4 bases and the J gene lost 7 bases, with 8 bases spanning the gap. CDR3 length: 12 amino acids. The CDR3 DNA sequence: TGTGCCAGCAGCTGGGGAGCGAATGAGCAGTTCTTC. Protein: CASSWGANEQFF.

The chain uses TRBV25-1 and TRBJ2-7; D call uncertain. This CDR3 is 15 amino acids long. In germline, CDR1 is MGHDK, CDR2 SYGVNS. Trimming cost V 1 base and J 3 bases, with 13 bases left between them. CDR3 loop: CASSESSRNLYEQYF. CDR3 sequence (DNA): TGTGCCAGCAGTGAATCCAGCAGGAACCTCTACGAGCAGTACTTC.

This clone was recorded a few times. V usage is TRBV19 and J usage is TRBJ1-6; 9 nucleotides match TRBD1. Germline lookup yields CDR1 LNHDA and CDR2 SQIVND (reference sequence). The CDR3 sequence is 19 residues long. V lost 6 bases, J lost 7 bases, and 19 bases stayed unmatched. The CDR3 protein is CASRRFSGQGSVWNSPLHF. CDR3 in DNA: TGTGCCAGTAGGAGATTTTCGGGACAGGGCTCCGTTTGGAATTCACCCCTCCACTTT.

Concerning this clone: The junction differs from germline at one of its ends, possibly a read error. This chain connects TRBV5-1 to TRBJ1-4, with unresolved D. Germline assignment: CDR1 SGHRS and CDR2 YFSETQ. CDR3 length: 15 residues. The CDR3, as DNA: TGCGCCAGCAGCTTCCGGGGAGAAACTGATGAAAAACTGTTTTTT. Amino acid sequence: CASSFRGETDEKLFF.

V is TRBV7-9 and J is TRBJ2-1; no definite D call. The V gene's germline CDR1 is SEHNR and CDR2 FQNEAQ (reference sequence). Trimming shortened V by 5 bases and J by 4 bases, and 18 bases separated the two germline ends. The CDR3 covers 16 residues. The CDR3 coding sequence is TGTGCCAGCAGCCCGAGCGACCTACGGGTATACAATGAGCAGTTCTTC. As protein: CASSPSDLRVYNEQFF.